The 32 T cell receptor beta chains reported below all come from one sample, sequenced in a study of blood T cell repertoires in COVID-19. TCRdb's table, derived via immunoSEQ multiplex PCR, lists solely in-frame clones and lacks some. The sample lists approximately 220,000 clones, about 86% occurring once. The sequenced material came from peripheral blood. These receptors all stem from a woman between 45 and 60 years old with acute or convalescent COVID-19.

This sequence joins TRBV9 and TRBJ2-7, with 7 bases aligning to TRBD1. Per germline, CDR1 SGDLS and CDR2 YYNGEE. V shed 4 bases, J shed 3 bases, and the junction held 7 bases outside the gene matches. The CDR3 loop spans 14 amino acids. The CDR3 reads CASSWGQKSYEQYF. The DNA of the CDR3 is TGTGCCAGCAGCTGGGGACAGAAGAGCTACGAGCAGTACTTC. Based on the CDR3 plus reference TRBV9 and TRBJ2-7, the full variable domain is DSGVTQTPKHLITATGQRVTLRCSPRSGDLSVYWYQQSLDQGLQFLIQYYNGEERAKGNILERFSAQQFPDLHSELNLSSLELGDSALYFCASSWGQKSYEQYFGPGTRLTVT.

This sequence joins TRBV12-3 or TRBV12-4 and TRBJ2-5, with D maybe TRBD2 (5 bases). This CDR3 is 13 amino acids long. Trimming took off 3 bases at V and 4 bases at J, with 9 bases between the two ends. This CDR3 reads CASSLDLRETQYF. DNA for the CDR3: TGTGCCAGCAGTTTGGACTTGCGAGAGACCCAGTACTTC.

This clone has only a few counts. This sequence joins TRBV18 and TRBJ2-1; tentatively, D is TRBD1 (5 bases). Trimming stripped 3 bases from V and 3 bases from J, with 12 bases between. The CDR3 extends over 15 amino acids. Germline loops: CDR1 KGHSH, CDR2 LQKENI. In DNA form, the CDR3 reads TGTGCCAGCTCACCGCCCGACAGAAACTACAATGAGCAGTTCTTC. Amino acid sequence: CASSPPDRNYNEQFF.

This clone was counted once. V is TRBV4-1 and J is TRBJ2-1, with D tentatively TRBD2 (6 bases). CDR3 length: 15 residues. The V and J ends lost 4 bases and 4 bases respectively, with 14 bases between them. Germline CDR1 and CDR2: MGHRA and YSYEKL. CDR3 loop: CASSPQGDLYNEQFF. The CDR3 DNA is TGCGCCAGCAGCCCTCAAGGGGACTTATACAATGAGCAGTTCTTC.

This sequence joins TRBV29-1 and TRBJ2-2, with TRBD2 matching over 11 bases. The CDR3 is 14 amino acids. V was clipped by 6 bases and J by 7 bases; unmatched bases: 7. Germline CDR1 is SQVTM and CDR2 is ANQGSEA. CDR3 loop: CSVTSGSGGGELFF. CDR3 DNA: TGCAGCGTAACTAGCGGGAGCGGAGGCGGGGAGCTGTTTTTT.

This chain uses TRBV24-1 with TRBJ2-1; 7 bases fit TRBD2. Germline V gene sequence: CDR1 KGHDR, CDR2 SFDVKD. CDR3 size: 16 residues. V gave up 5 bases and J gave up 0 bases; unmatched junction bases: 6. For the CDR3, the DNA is TGTGCCACCAGTGGGACTAGGGCCCGCTCCTACAATGAGCAGTTCTTC. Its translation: CATSGTRARSYNEQFF.

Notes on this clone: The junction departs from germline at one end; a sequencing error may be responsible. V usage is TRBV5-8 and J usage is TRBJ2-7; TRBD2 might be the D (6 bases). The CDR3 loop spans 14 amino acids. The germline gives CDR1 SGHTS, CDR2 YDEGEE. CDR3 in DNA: TGTGCCAGCAGCTTGGGGTCGGGGGAGCTACATATTAGCTTC. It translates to CASSLGSGELHISF.

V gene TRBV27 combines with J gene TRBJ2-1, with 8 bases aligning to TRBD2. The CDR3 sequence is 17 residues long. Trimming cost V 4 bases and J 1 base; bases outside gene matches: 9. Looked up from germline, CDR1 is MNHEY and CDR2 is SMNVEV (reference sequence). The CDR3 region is CASSSTLAGLSYNEQFF. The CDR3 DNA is TGTGCCAGCAGTTCTACCCTAGCGGGCCTATCCTACAATGAGCAGTTCTTC.

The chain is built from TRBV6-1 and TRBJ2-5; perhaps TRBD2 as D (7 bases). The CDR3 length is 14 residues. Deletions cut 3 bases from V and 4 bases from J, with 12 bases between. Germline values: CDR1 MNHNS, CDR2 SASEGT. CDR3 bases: TGTGCCAGCAGTGATGGGGGGGGCAGAGAGACCCAGTACTTC. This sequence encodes CASSDGGGRETQYF.

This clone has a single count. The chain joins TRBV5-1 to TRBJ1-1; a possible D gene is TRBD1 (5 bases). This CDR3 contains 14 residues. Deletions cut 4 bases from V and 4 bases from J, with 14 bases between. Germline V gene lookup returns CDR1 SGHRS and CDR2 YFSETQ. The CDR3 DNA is TGCGCCAGCAGCCTGGAAGACGGGGGCACTGAAGCTTTCTTT. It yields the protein CASSLEDGGTEAFF. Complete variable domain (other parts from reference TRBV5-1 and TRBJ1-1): KAGVTQTPRYLIKTRGQQVTLSCSPISGHRSVSWYQQTPGQGLQFLFEYFSETQRNKGNFPGRFSGRQFSNSRSEMNVSTLELGDSALYLCASSLEDGGTEAFFGQGTRLTVV.

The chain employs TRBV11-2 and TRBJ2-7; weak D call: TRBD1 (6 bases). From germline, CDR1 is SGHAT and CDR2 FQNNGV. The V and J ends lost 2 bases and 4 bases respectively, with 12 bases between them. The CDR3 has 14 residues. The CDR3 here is CASSLLAGVYEQYF. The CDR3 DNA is TGTGCCAGCAGCTTATTAGCAGGGGTATACGAGCAGTACTTC.

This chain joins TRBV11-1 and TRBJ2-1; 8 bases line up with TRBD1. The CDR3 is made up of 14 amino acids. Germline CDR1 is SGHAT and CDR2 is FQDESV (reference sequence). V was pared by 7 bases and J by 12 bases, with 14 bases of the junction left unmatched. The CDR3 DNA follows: TGTGCCAGCACGCTTGACGGGACAGGCCTTAGGCAGTTCTTC. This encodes CASTLDGTGLRQFF.

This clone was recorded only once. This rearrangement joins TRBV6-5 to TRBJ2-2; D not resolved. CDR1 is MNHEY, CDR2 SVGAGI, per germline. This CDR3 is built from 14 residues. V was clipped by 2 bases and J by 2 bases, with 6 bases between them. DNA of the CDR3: TGTGCCAGCAGTTACGGCGGAAACACCGGGGAGCTGTTTTTT. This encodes CASSYGGNTGELFF.

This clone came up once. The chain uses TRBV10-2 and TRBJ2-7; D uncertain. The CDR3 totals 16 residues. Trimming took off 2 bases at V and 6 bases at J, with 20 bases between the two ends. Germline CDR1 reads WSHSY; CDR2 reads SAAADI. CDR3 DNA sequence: TGCGCCAGCAGTGAGAGAGGTTCCTACCTCACTATCGAGCAGTACTTC. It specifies CASSERGSYLTIEQYF.

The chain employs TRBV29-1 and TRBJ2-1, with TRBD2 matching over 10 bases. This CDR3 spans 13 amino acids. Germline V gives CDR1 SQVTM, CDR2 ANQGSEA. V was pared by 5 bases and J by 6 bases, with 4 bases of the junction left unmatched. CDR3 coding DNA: TGCAGCGTTAGGTCTAGCGGGAGCAATGAGCAGTTCTTC. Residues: CSVRSSGSNEQFF.

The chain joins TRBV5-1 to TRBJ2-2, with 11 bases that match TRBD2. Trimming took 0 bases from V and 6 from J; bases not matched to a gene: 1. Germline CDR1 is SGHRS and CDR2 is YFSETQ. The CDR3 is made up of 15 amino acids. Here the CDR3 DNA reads TGCGCCAGCAGCTTGGTAGCGGGAGGGTCCGGGGAGCTGTTTTTT. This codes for CASSLVAGGSGELFF.

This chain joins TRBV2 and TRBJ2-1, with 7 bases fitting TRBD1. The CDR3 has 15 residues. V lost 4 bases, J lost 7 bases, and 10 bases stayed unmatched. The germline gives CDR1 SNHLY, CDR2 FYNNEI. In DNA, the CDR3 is TGTGCCAGCAGTGCGACAGGGCCCGGAATGAATGAGCAGTTCTTC. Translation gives CASSATGPGMNEQFF. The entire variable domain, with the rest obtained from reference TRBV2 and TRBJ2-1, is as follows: EPEVTQTPSHQVTQMGQEVILRCVPISNHLYFYWYRQILGQKVEFLVSFYNNEISEKSEIFDDQFSVERPDGSNFTLKIRSTKLEDSAMYFCASSATGPGMNEQFFGPGTRLTVL.

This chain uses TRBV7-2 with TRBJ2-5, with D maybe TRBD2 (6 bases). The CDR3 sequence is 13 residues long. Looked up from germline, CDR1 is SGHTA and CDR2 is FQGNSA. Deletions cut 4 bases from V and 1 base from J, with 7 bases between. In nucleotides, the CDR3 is TGTGCCAGCAGCTGGAGGGGCCAAGAGACCCAGTACTTC. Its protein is CASSWRGQETQYF.

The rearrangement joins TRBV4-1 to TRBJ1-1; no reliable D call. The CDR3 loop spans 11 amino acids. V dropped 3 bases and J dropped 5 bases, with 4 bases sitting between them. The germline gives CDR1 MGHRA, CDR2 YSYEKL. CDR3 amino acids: CASSQSTEAFF. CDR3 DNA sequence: TGCGCCAGCAGCCAGTCAACTGAAGCTTTCTTT.

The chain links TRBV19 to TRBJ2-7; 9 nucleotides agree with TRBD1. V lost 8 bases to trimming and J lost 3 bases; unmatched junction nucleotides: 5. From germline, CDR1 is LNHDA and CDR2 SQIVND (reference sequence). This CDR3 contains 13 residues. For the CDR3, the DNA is TGTGCCAGTGCCGGGACAGGGAACTACGAGCAGTACTTC. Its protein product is CASAGTGNYEQYF.

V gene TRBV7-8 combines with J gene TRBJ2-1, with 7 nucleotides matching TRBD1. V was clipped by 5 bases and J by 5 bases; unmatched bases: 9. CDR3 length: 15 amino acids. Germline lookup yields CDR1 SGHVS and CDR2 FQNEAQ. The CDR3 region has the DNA TGTGCCAGCAGCCCCCGGGACAGTTCCGACAATGAGCAGTTCTTC. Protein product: CASSPRDSSDNEQFF.

The CDR3 coding sequence is TGTGCCAGCACCCTAGGGCAGGGCCTGGACACCATATATTTT. It yields the protein CASTLGQGLDTIYF. This chain links TRBV3-1 (or the pseudogene TRBV3-2) with TRBJ1-3; D might be TRBD1 (5 bases). Germline V lookup: CDR1 LGHDT, CDR2 YNNKEL (reference sequence). The CDR3 contains 14 residues. V was clipped by 7 bases and J by 8 bases, with 18 bases between them.

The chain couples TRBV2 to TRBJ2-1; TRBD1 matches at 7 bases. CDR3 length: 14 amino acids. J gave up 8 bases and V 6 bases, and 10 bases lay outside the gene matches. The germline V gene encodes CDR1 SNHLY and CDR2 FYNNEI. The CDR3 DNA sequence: TGTGCCAGCAGAAGGGGGCGCAATGGGGATGAGCAGTTCTTC. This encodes CASRRGRNGDEQFF.

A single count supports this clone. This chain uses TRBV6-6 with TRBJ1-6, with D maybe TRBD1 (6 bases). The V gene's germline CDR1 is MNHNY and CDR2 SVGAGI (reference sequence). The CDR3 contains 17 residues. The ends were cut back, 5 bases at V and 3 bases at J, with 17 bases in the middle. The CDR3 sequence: CASSPWTARNYNSPLHF. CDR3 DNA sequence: TGTGCCAGCAGTCCTTGGACAGCGAGAAACTATAATTCACCCCTCCACTTT.

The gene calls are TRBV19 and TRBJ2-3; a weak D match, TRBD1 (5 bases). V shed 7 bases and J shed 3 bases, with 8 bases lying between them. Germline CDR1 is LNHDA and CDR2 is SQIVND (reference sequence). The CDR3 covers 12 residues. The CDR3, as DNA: TGTGCCAGTACCCAGGGAACAGATACGCAGTATTTT. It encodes CASTQGTDTQYF.

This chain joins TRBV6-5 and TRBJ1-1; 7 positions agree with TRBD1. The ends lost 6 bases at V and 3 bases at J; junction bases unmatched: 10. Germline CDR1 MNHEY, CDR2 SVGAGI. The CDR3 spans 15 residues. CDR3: CASRERQGKHTEAFF. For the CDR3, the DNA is TGTGCCAGCAGGGAGAGACAGGGAAAGCACACTGAAGCTTTCTTT.

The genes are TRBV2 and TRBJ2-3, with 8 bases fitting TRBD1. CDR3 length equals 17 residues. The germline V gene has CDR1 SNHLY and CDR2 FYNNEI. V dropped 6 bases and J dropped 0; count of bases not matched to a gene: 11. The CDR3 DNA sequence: TGTGCCAGCAGCCAACCGAACAGGGGGGTAAGCACAGATACGCAGTATTTT. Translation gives CASSQPNRGVSTDTQYF.

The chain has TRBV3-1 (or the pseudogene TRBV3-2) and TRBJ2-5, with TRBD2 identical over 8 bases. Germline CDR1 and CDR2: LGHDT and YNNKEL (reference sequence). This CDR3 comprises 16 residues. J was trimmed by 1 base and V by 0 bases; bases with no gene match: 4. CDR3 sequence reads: CASSQEWGTSQETQYF. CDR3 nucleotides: TGTGCCAGCAGCCAAGAATGGGGGACTAGCCAAGAGACCCAGTACTTC.

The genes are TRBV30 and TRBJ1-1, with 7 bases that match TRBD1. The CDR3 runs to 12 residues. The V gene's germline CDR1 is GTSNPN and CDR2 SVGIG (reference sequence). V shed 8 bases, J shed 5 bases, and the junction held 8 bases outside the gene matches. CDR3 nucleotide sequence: TGTGCCCGTCAAGGGGGCCGGACTGAAGCTTTCTTT. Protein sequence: CARQGGRTEAFF.

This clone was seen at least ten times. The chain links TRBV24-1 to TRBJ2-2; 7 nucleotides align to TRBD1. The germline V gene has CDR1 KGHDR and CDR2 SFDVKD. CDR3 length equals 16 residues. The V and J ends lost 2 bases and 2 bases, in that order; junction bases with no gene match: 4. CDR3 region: CATSDSGTANTGELFF. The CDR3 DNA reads TGTGCCACCAGTGATTCCGGGACAGCTAACACCGGGGAGCTGTTTTTT.

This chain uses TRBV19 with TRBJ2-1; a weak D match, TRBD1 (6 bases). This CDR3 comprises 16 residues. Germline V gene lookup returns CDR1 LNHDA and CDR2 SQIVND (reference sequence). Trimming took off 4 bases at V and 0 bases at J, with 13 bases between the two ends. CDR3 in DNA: TGTGCCAGTAGTAGCCGGGACATTAGCTCCTACAATGAGCAGTTCTTC. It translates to CASSSRDISSYNEQFF.

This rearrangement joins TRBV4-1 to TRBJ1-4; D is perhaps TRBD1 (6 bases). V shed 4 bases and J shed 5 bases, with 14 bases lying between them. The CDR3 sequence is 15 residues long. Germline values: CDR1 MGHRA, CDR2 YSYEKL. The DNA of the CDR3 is TGCGCCAGCAGCCCCGCGGACGGACAGAATGAAAAACTGTTTTTT. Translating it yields CASSPADGQNEKLFF.